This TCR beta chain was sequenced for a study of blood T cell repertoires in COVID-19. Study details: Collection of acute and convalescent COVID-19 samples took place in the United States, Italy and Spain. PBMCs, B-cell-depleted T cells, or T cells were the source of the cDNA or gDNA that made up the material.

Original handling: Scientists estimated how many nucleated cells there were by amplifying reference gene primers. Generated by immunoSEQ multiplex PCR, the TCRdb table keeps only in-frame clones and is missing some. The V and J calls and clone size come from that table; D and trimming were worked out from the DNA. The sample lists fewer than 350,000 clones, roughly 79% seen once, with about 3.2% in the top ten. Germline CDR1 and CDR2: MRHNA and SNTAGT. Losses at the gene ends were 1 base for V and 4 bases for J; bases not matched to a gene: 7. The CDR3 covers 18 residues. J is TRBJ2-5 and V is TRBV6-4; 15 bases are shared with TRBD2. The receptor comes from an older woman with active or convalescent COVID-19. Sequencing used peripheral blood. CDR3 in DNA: TGTGCCAGCAGTGACTTTCGGAGGACTAGCGGGGGGGGAGAGACCCAGTACTTC. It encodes CASSDFRRTSGGGETQYF.